This TCR beta chain was observed in a study of circulating and synovial CD4+ cells in juvenile arthritis. Findings and limits, study-wide: Some such blood samples were as oligoclonal as synovium. Vbeta family usage analysis did not detect the pathogenic-like versus bulk difference. Compared with bulk blood, circulating pathogenic-like lymphocytes shared substantially more CDR3 sequences with synovial T cells.

On this clone: Antigen unknown.

The V and J ends lost 7 bases and 5 bases respectively, with 9 bases between them. Germline V CDR1 and CDR2: ENHRY, SYGVKD. The CDR3 is 13 residues long. Assay used: immunoSEQ multiplex PCR; TCRdb lists only in-frame clones, some missing. The data show about 30,000 clones, with just over 90% seen just once and about 3.1% held by the top ten. This sequence originates from a human donor with juvenile idiopathic arthritis. The V call is TRBV10-3, the J call TRBJ1-6; D possibly corresponds to TRBD1 (6 bases). The material sequenced was CD4+ T cells from blood. CDR3 loop: CAITAGDNSPLHF. DNA of the CDR3: TGTGCCATCACCGCAGGGGATAATTCACCCCTCCACTTT.